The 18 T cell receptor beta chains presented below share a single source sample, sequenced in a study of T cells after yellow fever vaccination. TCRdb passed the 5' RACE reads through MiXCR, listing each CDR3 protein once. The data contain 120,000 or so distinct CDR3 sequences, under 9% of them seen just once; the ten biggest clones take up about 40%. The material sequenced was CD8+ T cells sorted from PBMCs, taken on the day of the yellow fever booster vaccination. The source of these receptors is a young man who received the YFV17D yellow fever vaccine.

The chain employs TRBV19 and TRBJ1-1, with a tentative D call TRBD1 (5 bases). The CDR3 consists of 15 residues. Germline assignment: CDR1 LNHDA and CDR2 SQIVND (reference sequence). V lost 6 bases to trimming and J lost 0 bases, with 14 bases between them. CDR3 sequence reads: CASSFGTGMNTEAFF. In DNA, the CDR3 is TGTGCCAGTAGCTTTGGGACGGGGATGAACACTGAAGCTTTCTTT.

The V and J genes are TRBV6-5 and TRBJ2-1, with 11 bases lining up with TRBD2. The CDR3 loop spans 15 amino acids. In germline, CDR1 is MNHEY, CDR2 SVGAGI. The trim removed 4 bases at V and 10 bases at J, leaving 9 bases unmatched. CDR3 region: CASSFRLAGGREQFF. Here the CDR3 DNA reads TGTGCCAGCAGTTTTAGGCTAGCGGGGGGACGGGAGCAGTTCTTC.

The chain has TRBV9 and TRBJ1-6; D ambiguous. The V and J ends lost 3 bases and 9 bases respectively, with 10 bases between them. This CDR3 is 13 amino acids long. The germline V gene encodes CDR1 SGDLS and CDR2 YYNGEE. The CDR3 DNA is TGTGCCAGCAGCGACCCATCCTTTTCACCCCTCCACTTT. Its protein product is CASSDPSFSPLHF.

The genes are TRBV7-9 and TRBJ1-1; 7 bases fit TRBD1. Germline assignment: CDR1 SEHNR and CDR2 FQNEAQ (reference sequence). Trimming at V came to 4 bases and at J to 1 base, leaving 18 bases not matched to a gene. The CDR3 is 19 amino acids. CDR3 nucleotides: TGTGCCAGCAGCTCCCCCCCCGAAGGGGGCGCTGGGCCGAACACTGAAGCTTTCTTT. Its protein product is CASSSPPEGGAGPNTEAFF.

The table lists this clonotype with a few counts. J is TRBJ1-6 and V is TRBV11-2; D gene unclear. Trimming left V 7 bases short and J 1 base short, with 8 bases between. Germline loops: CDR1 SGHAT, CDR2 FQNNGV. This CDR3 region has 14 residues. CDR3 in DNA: TGTGCCAGCACCTTTGCGTCCTATAATTCACCCCTCCACTTT. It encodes CASTFASYNSPLHF.

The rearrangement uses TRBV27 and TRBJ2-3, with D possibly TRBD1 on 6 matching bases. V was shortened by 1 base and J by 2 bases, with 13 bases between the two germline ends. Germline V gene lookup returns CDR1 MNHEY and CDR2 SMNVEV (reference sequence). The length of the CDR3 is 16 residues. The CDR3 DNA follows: TGTGCCAGCAGTTTATTGTCGGACAGTGTCACAGATACGCAGTATTTT. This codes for CASSLLSDSVTDTQYF.

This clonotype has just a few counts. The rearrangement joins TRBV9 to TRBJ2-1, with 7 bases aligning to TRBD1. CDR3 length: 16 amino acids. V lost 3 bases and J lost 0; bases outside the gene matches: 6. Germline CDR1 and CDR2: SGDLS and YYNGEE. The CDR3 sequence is CASSGEDRSSYNEQFF. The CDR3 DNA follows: TGTGCCAGCAGCGGCGAGGACAGGAGCTCCTACAATGAGCAGTTCTTC.

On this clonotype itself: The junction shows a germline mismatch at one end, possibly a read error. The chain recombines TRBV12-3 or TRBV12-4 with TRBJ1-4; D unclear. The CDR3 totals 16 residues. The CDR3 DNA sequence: TGTGCCAGTGCGGCGCCGGGGTCTACAACTAATGAACAACTGTTTTTT. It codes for CASAAPGSTTNEQLFF.

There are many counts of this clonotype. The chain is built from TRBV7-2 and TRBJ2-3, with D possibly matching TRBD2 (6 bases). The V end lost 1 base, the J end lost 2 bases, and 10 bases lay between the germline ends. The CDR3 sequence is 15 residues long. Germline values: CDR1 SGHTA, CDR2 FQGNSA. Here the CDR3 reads CASSLGAGNTDTQYF. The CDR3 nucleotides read TGTGCCAGCAGCTTAGGGGCGGGAAACACAGATACGCAGTATTTT.

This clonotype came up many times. The CDR3 here is CASSLASQRANEQFF. The CDR3 nucleotides read TGTGCCAGCAGCTTAGCGAGCCAAAGGGCAAATGAGCAGTTCTTC. The chain has TRBV7-8 and TRBJ2-1; D uncertain. Trimming pared 0 bases from V and 7 bases from J, leaving 13 bases between. The CDR3 contains 15 residues. Germline CDR1 SGHVS, CDR2 FQNEAQ.

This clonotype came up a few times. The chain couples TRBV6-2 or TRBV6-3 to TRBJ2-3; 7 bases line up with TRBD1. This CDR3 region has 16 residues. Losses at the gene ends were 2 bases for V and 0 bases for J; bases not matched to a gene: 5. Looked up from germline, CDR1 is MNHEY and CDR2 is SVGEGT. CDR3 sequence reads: CASSYAGQASTDTQYF. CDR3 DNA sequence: TGTGCCAGCAGTTACGCCGGACAGGCGAGCACAGATACGCAGTATTTT.

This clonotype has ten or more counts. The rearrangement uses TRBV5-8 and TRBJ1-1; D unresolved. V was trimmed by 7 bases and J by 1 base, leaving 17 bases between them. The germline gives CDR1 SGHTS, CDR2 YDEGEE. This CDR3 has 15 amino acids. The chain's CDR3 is CASPAPGSRNTEAFF. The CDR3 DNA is TGTGCCAGCCCCGCTCCGGGATCCAGGAACACTGAAGCTTTCTTT.

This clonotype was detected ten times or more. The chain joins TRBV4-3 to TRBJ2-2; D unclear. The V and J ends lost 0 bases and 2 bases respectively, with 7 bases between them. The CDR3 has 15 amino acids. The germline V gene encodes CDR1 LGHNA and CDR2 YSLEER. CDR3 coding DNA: TGCGCCAGCAGCCAAGAATTGGCCAACACCGGGGAGCTGTTTTTT. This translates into CASSQELANTGELFF.

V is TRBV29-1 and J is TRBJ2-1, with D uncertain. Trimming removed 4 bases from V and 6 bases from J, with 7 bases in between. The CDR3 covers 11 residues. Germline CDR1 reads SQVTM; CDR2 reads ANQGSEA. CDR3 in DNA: TGCAGCGTTGGTGACTTCAATGAGCAGTTCTTC. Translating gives CSVGDFNEQFF.

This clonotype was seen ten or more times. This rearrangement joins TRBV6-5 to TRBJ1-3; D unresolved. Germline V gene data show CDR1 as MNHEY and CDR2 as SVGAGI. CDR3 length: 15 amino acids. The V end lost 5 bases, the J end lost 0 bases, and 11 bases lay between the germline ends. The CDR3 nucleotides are TGTGCCAGCAGTACCACAGCCTTCTCTGGAAACACCATATATTTT. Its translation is CASSTTAFSGNTIYF.

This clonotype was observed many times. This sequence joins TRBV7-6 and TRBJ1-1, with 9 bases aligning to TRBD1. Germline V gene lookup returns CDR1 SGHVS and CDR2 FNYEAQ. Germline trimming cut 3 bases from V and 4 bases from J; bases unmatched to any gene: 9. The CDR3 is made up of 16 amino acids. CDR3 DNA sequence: TGTGCCAGCAGCTTGACACAGGGGGCAGTCGGCACTGAAGCTTTCTTT. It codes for CASSLTQGAVGTEAFF. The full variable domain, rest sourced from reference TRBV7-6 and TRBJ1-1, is GAGVSQSPRYKVTKRGQDVALRCDPISGHVSLYWYRQALGQGPEFLTYFNYEAQQDKSGLPNDRFSAERPEGSISTLTIQRTEQRDSAMYRCASSLTQGAVGTEAFFGQGTRLTVV.

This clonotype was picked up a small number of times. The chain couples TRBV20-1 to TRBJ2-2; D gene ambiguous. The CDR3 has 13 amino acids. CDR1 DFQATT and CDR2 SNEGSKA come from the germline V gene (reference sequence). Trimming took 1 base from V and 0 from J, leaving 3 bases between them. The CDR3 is CSARAPNTGELFF. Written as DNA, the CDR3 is TGCAGTGCTAGAGCCCCGAACACCGGGGAGCTGTTTTTT.

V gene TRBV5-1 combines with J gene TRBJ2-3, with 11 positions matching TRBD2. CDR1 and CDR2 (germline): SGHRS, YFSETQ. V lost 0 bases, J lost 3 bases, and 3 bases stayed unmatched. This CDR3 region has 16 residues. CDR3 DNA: TGCGCCAGCAGCTTGGCTACTAGCGGGGGAACAGATACGCAGTATTTT. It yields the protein CASSLATSGGTDTQYF.